This T cell receptor beta chain stems from a study of radiotherapy plus CTLA-4 blockade in lung cancer. Across the whole study: More than 15% of patients responded objectively, and 25% to 40% achieved disease control.

The protocol was immunoSEQ multiplex PCR, while the TCRdb copy is restricted to in-frame clones and leaves out a portion. Of tens of thousands of clones listed, around 87% are singletons. The germline CDR1 and CDR2 sequences are MDHEN and SYDVKM. Trimming removed 6 bases from V and 5 bases from J; junction bases left unmatched: 5. The CDR3 has 15 amino acids. Study results and limitations: Alongside interferon-beta, early blood T cell clone dynamics were reportedly the best predictor of response. Tumor-derived TCR clones expanded in blood after radiotherapy plus ipilimumab.

Comment on this clone: The antigen is not known.

Source: peripheral blood, taken from a patient treated with radiotherapy plus ipilimumab. This clonotype was sampled from a human donor with non-small cell lung cancer that progressed on radiotherapy plus ipilimumab. The gene calls are TRBV28 and TRBJ1-6; 9 nucleotides align to TRBD1. Here the CDR3 reads CASRAGDRDNSPLHF. CDR3 nucleotides: TGTGCCAGCAGGGCCGGGGACAGGGATAATTCACCCCTCCACTTT.